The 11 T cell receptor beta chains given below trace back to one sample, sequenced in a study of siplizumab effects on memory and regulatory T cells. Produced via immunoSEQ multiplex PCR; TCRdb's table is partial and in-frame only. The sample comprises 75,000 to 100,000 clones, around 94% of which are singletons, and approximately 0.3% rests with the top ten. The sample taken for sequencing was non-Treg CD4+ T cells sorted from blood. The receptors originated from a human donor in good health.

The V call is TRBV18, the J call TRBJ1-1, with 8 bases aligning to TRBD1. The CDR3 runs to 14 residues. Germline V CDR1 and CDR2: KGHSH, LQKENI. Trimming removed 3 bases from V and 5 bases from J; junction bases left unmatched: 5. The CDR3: CASSPRTGITEAFF. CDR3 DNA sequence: TGTGCCAGCTCACCTAGGACAGGGATAACTGAAGCTTTCTTT.

The CDR3 loop is CAISAGREGPPLHF. CDR3 nucleotides: TGTGCCATCAGTGCGGGCAGGGAGGGTCCACCCCTCCACTTT. The J gene is TRBJ1-6, the V gene TRBV10-3; D is possibly TRBD1 (5 bases). There are 14 residues in the CDR3. Germline V gene sequence: CDR1 ENHRY, CDR2 SYGVKD. The ends were cut back, 4 bases at V and 11 bases at J, with 15 bases in the middle.

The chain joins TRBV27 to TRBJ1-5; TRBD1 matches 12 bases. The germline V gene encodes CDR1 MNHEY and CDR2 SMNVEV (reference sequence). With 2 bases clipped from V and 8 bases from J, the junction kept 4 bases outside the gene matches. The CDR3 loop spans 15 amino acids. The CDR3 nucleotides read TGTGCCAGCAGTTTAATGGGACAGGGGGCGAAGCCCCAGCATTTT. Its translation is CASSLMGQGAKPQHF.

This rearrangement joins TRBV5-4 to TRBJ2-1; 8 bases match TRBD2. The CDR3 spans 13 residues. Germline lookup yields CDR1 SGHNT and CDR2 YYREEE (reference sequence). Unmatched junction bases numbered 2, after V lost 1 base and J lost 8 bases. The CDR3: CASSLTSGDEQFF. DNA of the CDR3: TGTGCCAGCAGCTTGACTAGCGGAGATGAGCAGTTCTTC.

Written as DNA, the CDR3 is TGTGCCACCAGCAGAGTCTTCGGTAGTTGGACAAACATAAACAATGAGCAGTTCTTC. It yields the protein CATSRVFGSWTNINNEQFF. The J gene is TRBJ2-1, the V gene TRBV15, with D tentatively TRBD1 (5 bases). Trimming stripped 1 base from V and 5 bases from J, with 24 bases between. CDR1 LNHNV and CDR2 YYDKDF come from the germline V gene (reference sequence). The length of the CDR3 is 19 residues.

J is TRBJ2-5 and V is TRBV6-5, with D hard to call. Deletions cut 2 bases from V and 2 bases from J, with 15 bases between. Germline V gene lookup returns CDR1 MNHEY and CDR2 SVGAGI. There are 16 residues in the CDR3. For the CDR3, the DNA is TGTGCCAGCAGTTACCCGATCCGACGCGAACAAGAGACCCAGTACTTC. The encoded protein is CASSYPIRREQETQYF.

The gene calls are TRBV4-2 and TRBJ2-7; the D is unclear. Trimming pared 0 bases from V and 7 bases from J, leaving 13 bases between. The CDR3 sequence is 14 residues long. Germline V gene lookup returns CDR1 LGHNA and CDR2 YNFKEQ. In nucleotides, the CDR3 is TGTGCCAGCAGCCAAGAATTGGGGTTCGGGGAGCAGTACTTC. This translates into CASSQELGFGEQYF.

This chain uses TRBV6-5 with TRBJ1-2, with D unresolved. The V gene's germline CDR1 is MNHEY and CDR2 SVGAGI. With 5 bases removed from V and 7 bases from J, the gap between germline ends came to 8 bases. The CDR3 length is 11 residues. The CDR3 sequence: CASSGMGGYTF. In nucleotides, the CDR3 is TGTGCCAGCAGTGGGATGGGTGGCTACACCTTC.

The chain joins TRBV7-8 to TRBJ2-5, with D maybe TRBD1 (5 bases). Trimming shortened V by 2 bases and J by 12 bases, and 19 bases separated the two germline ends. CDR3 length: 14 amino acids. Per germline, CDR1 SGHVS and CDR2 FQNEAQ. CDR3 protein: CASSLSWERGLEYF. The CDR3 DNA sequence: TGTGCCAGCAGCTTAAGTTGGGAAAGGGGATTAGAGTACTTC.

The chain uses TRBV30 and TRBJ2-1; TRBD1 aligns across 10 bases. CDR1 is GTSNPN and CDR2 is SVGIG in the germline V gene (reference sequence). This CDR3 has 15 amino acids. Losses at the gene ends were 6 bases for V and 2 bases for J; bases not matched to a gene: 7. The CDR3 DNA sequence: TGTGCCTGTATGGGACAGGGGAAGCCCTACAATGAGCAGTTCTTC. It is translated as CACMGQGKPYNEQFF. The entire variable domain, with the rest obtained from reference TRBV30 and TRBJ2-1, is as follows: SQTIHQWPATLVQPVGSPLSLECTVEGTSNPNLYWYRQAAGRGLQLLFYSVGIGQISSEVPQNLSASRPQDRQFILSSKKLLLSDSGFYLCACMGQGKPYNEQFFGPGTRLTVL.

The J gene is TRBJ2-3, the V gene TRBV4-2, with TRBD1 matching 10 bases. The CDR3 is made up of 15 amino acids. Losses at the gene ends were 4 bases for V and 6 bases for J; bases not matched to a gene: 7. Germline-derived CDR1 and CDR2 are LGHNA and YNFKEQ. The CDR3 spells CASSPRWTGGDTQYF. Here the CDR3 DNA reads TGTGCCAGCAGCCCACGCTGGACAGGGGGGGATACGCAGTATTTT.